The clone carrying this T cell receptor beta chain was recorded only once. Its antigen remains unidentified. Thyroid ultrasound and orbital computed tomography, with clinical symptoms and serum thyroxine and TRAb, informed diagnoses. These data belong to a study of T cells in Graves' hyperthyroidism and ophthalmopathy. Overall study: Peripheral blood sampling occurred at initial diagnosis, before any treatment.

RNA transcripts provided the source from which TCR beta CDR3 regions were amplified. HTBI primers drove first-round RT-PCR of the TCR CDR3. TCRdb processed the multiplex PCR reads anew with MiXCR; each CDR3 protein has one entry. The sample consists of hundreds of thousands of distinct CDR3 sequences, about 20% of them appearing once. Points from the study as a whole: Ophthalmopathy was model-predicted a median about 6.7 months pre-onset.

Trimming removed 9 bases at V and 2 bases at J, with 10 bases between. CDR1 and CDR2 from the germline V gene are SNHLY and FYNNEI. This CDR3 comprises 12 residues. Sequencing was done on a sample of blood. This receptor was taken from a man younger than 45 with Graves' ophthalmopathy. This chain connects TRBV2 to TRBJ2-5; no clear D. CDR3 loop: CASTGKQETQYF. The CDR3 DNA follows: TGTGCCAGTACTGGGAAACAAGAGACCCAGTACTTC.